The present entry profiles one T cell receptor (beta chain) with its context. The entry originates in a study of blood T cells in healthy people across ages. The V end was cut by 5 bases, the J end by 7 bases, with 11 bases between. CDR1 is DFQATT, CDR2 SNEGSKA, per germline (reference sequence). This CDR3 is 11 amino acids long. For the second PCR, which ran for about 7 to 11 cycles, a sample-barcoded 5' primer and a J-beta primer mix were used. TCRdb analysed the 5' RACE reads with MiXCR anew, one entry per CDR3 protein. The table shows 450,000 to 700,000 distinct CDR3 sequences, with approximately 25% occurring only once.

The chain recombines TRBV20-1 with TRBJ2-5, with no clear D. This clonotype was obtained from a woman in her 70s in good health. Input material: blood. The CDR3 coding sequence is TGCAGTGCTTCTCGCTACGGGACCCAGTACTTC. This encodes CSASRYGTQYF.